Listed below are T cell receptor beta chains from one sample, sequenced in a study of spatial heterogeneity in lung cancer. Each CDR3 protein gets one entry after TCRdb re-called the 5' RACE reads with MiXCR. This repertoire shows roughly 72,000 distinct CDR3 sequences, around 8.9% found once; its top ten account for 1.9%. The sequenced sample was PBMCs, obtained at follow-up. The receptor source for this set is a female donor with early-stage non-small cell lung cancer. Each CDR3 is given with its conserved first and last residue. Each record gives: clone size, V gene, D gene, J gene, CDR3 protein, CDR3 DNA. The D gene is left open where the match is weak. Clone size is stated in some rows and not others, as once, few, many or a class when expanded.

clone size: many; V gene: TRBV20-1; D gene: TRBD2; J gene: TRBJ2-7; CDR3 protein: CSAGGGHEQYF; CDR3 DNA: TGCAGTGCTGGGGGAGGGCACGAGCAGTACTTC
clone size: many; V gene: TRBV19; D gene: TRBD2; J gene: TRBJ2-2; CDR3 protein: CASRVSGSPGTGELFF; CDR3 DNA: TGTGCCAGTAGGGTTAGCGGGAGTCCGGGCACCGGGGAGCTGTTTTTT
clone size: many; V gene: TRBV19; D gene: -; J gene: TRBJ1-2; CDR3 protein: CASQAPNYGYTF; CDR3 DNA: TGTGCCAGCCAGGCACCTAACTATGGCTACACCTTC
clone size: few; V gene: TRBV5-1; D gene: -; J gene: TRBJ2-2; CDR3 protein: CASSSLDTGTGNTGELFF; CDR3 DNA: TGCGCCAGCAGCTCGTTAGACACCGGGACTGGGAACACCGGGGAGCTGTTTTTT
clone size: -; V gene: TRBV13; D gene: -; J gene: TRBJ1-2; CDR3 protein: CASSSRGGTSGYGYTF; CDR3 DNA: TGTGCCAGCAGCTCTCGAGGCGGAACTTCGGGCTATGGCTACACCTTC
clone size: many; V gene: TRBV6-2/TRBV6-3; D gene: -; J gene: TRBJ1-1; CDR3 protein: CASRRGNTEAFF; CDR3 DNA: TGTGCCAGCAGGAGGGGGAACACTGAAGCTTTCTTT
clone size: few; V gene: TRBV20-1; D gene: -; J gene: TRBJ2-7; CDR3 protein: CSGQRGYEAGEQYF; CDR3 DNA: TGCAGCGGACAGCGGGGATACGAGGCCGGCGAGCAGTACTTC
clone size: many; V gene: TRBV27; D gene: -; J gene: TRBJ1-5; CDR3 protein: CASSPSTVSNQPQHF; CDR3 DNA: TGTGCCAGCAGTCCGTCGACAGTTAGCAATCAGCCCCAGCATTTT
clone size: many; V gene: TRBV18; D gene: TRBD2; J gene: TRBJ2-1; CDR3 protein: CASSPRTSGTYNEQFF; CDR3 DNA: TGTGCCAGCTCACCCCGAACTAGCGGGACATACAATGAGCAGTTCTTC
clone size: many; V gene: TRBV28; D gene: -; J gene: TRBJ1-1; CDR3 protein: CASTPFGTEAFF; CDR3 DNA: TGTGCCAGCACCCCTTTTGGCACTGAAGCTTTCTTT
clone size: -; V gene: TRBV7-8; D gene: -; J gene: TRBJ2-5; CDR3 protein: CASSPLLAGETQYF; CDR3 DNA: TGTGCCAGCAGCCCCCTACTAGCAGGGGAGACCCAGTACTTC
clone size: few; V gene: TRBV5-1; D gene: -; J gene: TRBJ2-7; CDR3 protein: CASSLGQDSSYEQYF; CDR3 DNA: TGCGCCAGCAGCTTGGGGCAGGACAGCTCCTACGAGCAGTACTTC
clone size: many; V gene: TRBV29-1; D gene: -; J gene: TRBJ1-1; CDR3 protein: CSVGEGWDTEAFF; CDR3 DNA: TGCAGCGTTGGTGAGGGTTGGGACACTGAAGCTTTCTTT
clone size: few; V gene: TRBV7-2; D gene: -; J gene: TRBJ1-3; CDR3 protein: CASSFHGRVLGNTIYF; CDR3 DNA: TGTGCCAGCAGCTTCCACGGCCGAGTATTAGGAAACACCATATATTTT
clone size: -; V gene: TRBV6-5; D gene: -; J gene: TRBJ1-3; CDR3 protein: CASSREGAGNTIYF; CDR3 DNA: TGTGCCAGCAGTCGGGAAGGGGCTGGAAACACCATATATTTT
clone size: many; V gene: TRBV5-1; D gene: -; J gene: TRBJ1-2; CDR3 protein: CASSLSTSGSGGYTF; CDR3 DNA: TGCGCCAGCAGCTTGTCTACTAGCGGGAGTGGTGGCTACACCTTC
clone size: few; V gene: TRBV7-3; D gene: -; J gene: TRBJ2-7; CDR3 protein: CASSPRGDSSYEQYF; CDR3 DNA: TGTGCCAGCAGCCCAAGGGGGGACAGCTCCTACGAGCAGTACTTC